Shown below are 30 T cell receptor beta chains from a single sample sequenced in a study of blood T cells in healthy people across ages. Then a second PCR, running roughly 7 to 12 cycles, was carried out with a sample-barcoded 5' primer and a J-beta primer mix. TCRdb re-derived calls from the 5' RACE reads in MiXCR, one entry per CDR3 protein. The table includes 650,000 to 1,000,000 distinct CDR3 sequences, around 36% detected once. Sample: blood. The receptors stem from a young man in good health.

The V gene is TRBV25-1, the J gene TRBJ2-1; no reliable D call. The germline V gene has CDR1 MGHDK and CDR2 SYGVNS. The CDR3 is made up of 14 amino acids. V dropped 5 bases and J dropped 0 bases, with 8 bases sitting between them. CDR3 sequence: CASSRWSSYNEQFF. In DNA form, the CDR3 reads TGTGCCAGCAGTCGGTGGAGCTCCTACAATGAGCAGTTCTTC. Complete variable domain (other parts from reference TRBV25-1 and TRBJ2-1): EADIYQTPRYLVIGTGKKITLECSQTMGHDKMYWYQQDPGMELHLIHYSYGVNSTEKGDLSSESTVSRIRTEHFPLTLESARPSHTSQYLCASSRWSSYNEQFFGPGTRLTVL.

V and J are TRBV16 and TRBJ1-5; 7 bases line up with TRBD1. V lost 3 bases, J lost 1 base, and 9 bases stayed unmatched. Germline lookup yields CDR1 KGHSY and CDR2 FQNENV. The CDR3 runs 17 residues. The DNA of the CDR3 is TGTGCCAGCAGCCATCGGACTCAGGGGGTCAGCAATCAGCCCCAGCATTTT. It encodes CASSHRTQGVSNQPQHF.

This chain connects TRBV7-9 to TRBJ2-5; tentatively, D is TRBD2 (5 bases). V dropped 6 bases and J dropped 2 bases, with 16 bases sitting between them. The CDR3 loop spans 15 amino acids. CDR1 is SEHNR, CDR2 FQNEAQ, per germline (reference sequence). The CDR3 sequence is CASSSSGRYQETQYF. In DNA form, the CDR3 reads TGTGCCAGCAGTTCCTCTGGGAGATATCAAGAGACCCAGTACTTC.

Many counts were recorded for this clonotype. This rearrangement joins TRBV4-2 to TRBJ2-3, with 12 bases identical to TRBD2. The V and J ends lost 3 bases and 0 bases, in that order; junction bases with no gene match: 13. The CDR3 is made up of 20 amino acids. Per germline, CDR1 LGHNA and CDR2 YNFKEQ. CDR3 DNA: TGTGCCAGCAGCCATAACTACCGGGCTAGCGGGGGGGTGAGCACAGATACGCAGTATTTT. It translates to CASSHNYRASGGVSTDTQYF.

This chain links TRBV5-6 with TRBJ2-3; D not resolved. Germline CDR1 is SGHDT and CDR2 is YYEEEE. The V end was cut by 3 bases, the J end by 3 bases, with 8 bases between. The CDR3 is 13 amino acids. DNA of the CDR3: TGTGCCAGCAGCTACGGACGGACAGATACGCAGTATTTT. Translation gives CASSYGRTDTQYF.

This chain joins TRBV7-2 and TRBJ2-1; D is ambiguous. Trimming left V 4 bases short and J 6 bases short, with 16 bases between. From germline, CDR1 is SGHTA and CDR2 FQGNSA. The CDR3 covers 15 residues. CDR3 amino acids: CASSSVLGWSNEQFF. In DNA, the CDR3 is TGTGCCAGCAGCTCTGTACTCGGTTGGTCCAATGAGCAGTTCTTC.

This clonotype was seen a few times. The rearrangement uses TRBV28 and TRBJ1-1; D is ambiguous. Germline V gives CDR1 MDHEN, CDR2 SYDVKM. Trimming pared 4 bases from V and 4 bases from J, leaving 4 bases between. The length of the CDR3 is 11 residues. CDR3 bases: TGTGCCAGCAGTTCCCTCACTGAAGCTTTCTTT. Translating it yields CASSSLTEAFF.

The chain links TRBV4-1 to TRBJ1-2; D perhaps matches TRBD1 (5 bases). Trimming removed 9 bases from V and 8 bases from J, with 34 bases in between. This CDR3 spans 18 amino acids. Germline CDR1 is MGHRA and CDR2 is YSYEKL. The CDR3 bases are TGCGCCAGTCAGGAGGGGCCGGGACGCACATTTCGGGCTAAGGGCTACACCTTC. Protein sequence: CASQEGPGRTFRAKGYTF.

To note about this clonotype: A read error may be the cause here, since a much bigger clone is one base away. The J gene is TRBJ2-4, the V gene TRBV20-1; weak D call: TRBD2 (6 bases). The CDR3 is 14 amino acids. The germline CDR1 and CDR2 sequences are DFQATT and SNEGSKA (reference sequence). This CDR3 is CSAHRAGNKSIQYF. The DNA for the CDR3 is TGCAGTGCGCACCGGGCGGGAAACAAAAGCATTCAGTACTTC.

As regards this clonotype: A much larger clone differs from this one at a single base, so this may be a read error. The rearrangement uses TRBV12-3 or TRBV12-4 and TRBJ2-1; D is ambiguous. V dropped 5 bases and J dropped 9 bases, with 17 bases sitting between them. This CDR3 has 14 residues. The CDR3 sequence is CASSLRAPNVEQFF. For the CDR3, the DNA is TGTGCCAGCAGTCTTCGCGCCCCGAACGTTGAGCAGTTCTTC.

This clonotype was picked up many times. The V and J genes are TRBV28 and TRBJ2-1; D is perhaps TRBD1 (6 bases). This CDR3 is built from 17 residues. The germline V gene has CDR1 MDHEN and CDR2 SYDVKM. V lost 5 bases, J lost 1 base, and 18 bases lay in between. CDR3 sequence reads: CASSPRTDFISYNEQFF. CDR3 coding DNA: TGTGCCAGCAGTCCCCGGACAGATTTCATTTCCTACAATGAGCAGTTCTTC.

Concerning this clonotype itself: A much larger clonotype is one base distant, so this may be a read error. This chain joins TRBV6-2 or TRBV6-3 and TRBJ2-1; tentatively, D is TRBD1 (6 bases). This CDR3 is built from 17 residues. The V end was cut by 2 bases, the J end by 10 bases, with 24 bases between. Germline loops: CDR1 MNHEY, CDR2 SVGEGT. The CDR3 loop reads CASSYPRVTGNTYEQFF. CDR3 in DNA: TGTGCCAGCAGTTACCCTCGAGTTACAGGGAATACCTACGAGCAGTTCTTC.

The V call is TRBV7-2, the J call TRBJ2-6; 7 bases match TRBD1. Germline CDR1 and CDR2: SGHTA and FQGNSA. Trimming cost V 5 bases and J 1 base; bases outside gene matches: 5. The CDR3 spans 16 residues. The CDR3 coding sequence is TGTGCCAGCAGCGTTCACAGGGGTTCTGGGGCCAACGTCCTGACTTTC. Protein product: CASSVHRGSGANVLTF. The full variable domain, its missing parts supplied by reference TRBV7-2 and TRBJ2-6, is GAGVSQSPSNKVTEKGKDVELRCDPISGHTALYWYRQSLGQGLEFLIYFQGNSAPDKSGLPSDRFSAERTGGSVSTLTIQRTQQEDSAVYLCASSVHRGSGANVLTFGAGSRLTVL.

The V call is TRBV20-1, the J call TRBJ2-5, with a tentative D call TRBD2 (6 bases). V was clipped by 6 bases and J by 2 bases, with 19 bases between them. Germline CDR1 and CDR2: DFQATT and SNEGSKA (reference sequence). The CDR3 is 15 amino acids. The CDR3: CSAPSLAGKQETQYF. The CDR3 coding sequence is TGCAGTGCCCCCAGTCTGGCGGGAAAACAAGAGACCCAGTACTTC.

This clonotype was detected a few times. This chain uses TRBV10-2 with TRBJ2-3, with 10 bases that match TRBD1. CDR3 length: 15 residues. Trimming cost V 8 bases and J 1 base; bases outside gene matches: 6. In germline, CDR1 is WSHSY, CDR2 SAAADI. The DNA for the CDR3 is TGCGCCAGCCGGGACAGGGGTCGGGGCACAGATACGCAGTATTTT. Protein: CASRDRGRGTDTQYF.

The J gene is TRBJ2-5, the V gene TRBV2; TRBD2 might be the D (6 bases). Trimming took 3 bases from V and 12 from J, leaving 8 bases between them. This CDR3 spans 10 amino acids. Germline loops: CDR1 SNHLY, CDR2 FYNNEI. CDR3 in amino acids: CASSDRGKYF. In nucleotides, the CDR3 is TGTGCCAGCAGTGATCGGGGGAAGTACTTC.

This chain connects TRBV10-3 to TRBJ2-5; no definite D call. CDR3 size: 18 residues. Trimming removed 2 bases at V and 0 bases at J, with 19 bases between. The V gene's germline CDR1 is ENHRY and CDR2 SYGVKD. CDR3 loop: CAISERTAKTQYQETQYF. CDR3 DNA: TGTGCCATCAGTGAGCGGACCGCTAAAACACAGTACCAAGAGACCCAGTACTTC.

This clonotype has just a few counts. The chain is built from TRBV4-1 and TRBJ1-5, with D unclear. V gave up 0 bases and J gave up 4 bases, with 13 bases separating them. The germline V gene encodes CDR1 MGHRA and CDR2 YSYEKL. The CDR3 covers 16 residues. The CDR3 loop is CASSQDPSSWNQPQHF. The CDR3 nucleotides read TGCGCCAGCAGCCAAGACCCTAGCTCGTGGAATCAGCCCCAGCATTTT.

This clonotype was recorded many times. The rearrangement links TRBV3-1 to TRBJ2-3; 7 bases fit TRBD1. J lost 7 bases, V lost 3 bases, and 19 bases had no gene match. From germline, CDR1 is LGHDT and CDR2 YNNKEL (reference sequence). This CDR3 has 18 amino acids. CDR3 DNA sequence: TGTGCCAGCAGCCACGCGGAGTCCACAGGGGCCGGTTATCATACGCAGTATTTT. Amino acids: CASSHAESTGAGYHTQYF.

The rearrangement links TRBV5-5 to TRBJ1-5, with 7 bases identical to TRBD1. This CDR3 contains 16 residues. Germline values: CDR1 SGHKS, CDR2 YYEKEE (reference sequence). V lost 0 bases and J lost 5; bases outside the gene matches: 8. The CDR3 nucleotides read TGTGCCAGCAGCTTGGCCGGGACAGCGACTGATCAGCCCCAGCATTTT. It translates to CASSLAGTATDQPQHF.

There are many counts of this clonotype. The V call is TRBV20-1, the J call TRBJ2-3; D is perhaps TRBD2 (7 bases). The CDR3 has 14 amino acids. The V and J ends lost 2 bases and 0 bases respectively, with 9 bases between them. Germline V gene sequence: CDR1 DFQATT, CDR2 SNEGSKA (reference sequence). This CDR3 reads CSARRGGSTDTQYF. In DNA, the CDR3 is TGCAGTGCTAGAAGGGGGGGGAGCACAGATACGCAGTATTTT.

The table lists this clonotype with a few counts. The chain employs TRBV5-1 and TRBJ2-1; D is possibly TRBD1 or TRBD2 (6 bases each). This CDR3 region has 14 residues. Germline CDR1 reads SGHRS; CDR2 reads YFSETQ. The ends were cut back, 5 bases at V and 2 bases at J, with 11 bases in the middle. Here the CDR3 reads CASRPGGPYNEQFF. CDR3 DNA: TGCGCCAGCAGACCCGGGGGCCCCTACAATGAGCAGTTCTTC.

V is TRBV7-9 and J is TRBJ2-5, with 14 bases aligning to TRBD2. Matching the DNA end better, TRBJ2-7 makes the J call doubtful. The CDR3 contains 15 residues. Germline lookup yields CDR1 SEHNR and CDR2 FQNEAQ (reference sequence). The CDR3 coding sequence is TGTGCCAGCAACGCGGGGACTAGCGGGGGTTACGAGCAGTACTTC. Amino acid sequence: CASNAGTSGGYEQYF.

This clonotype was detected many times. The V and J genes are TRBV7-3 and TRBJ2-3, with TRBD2 identical over 12 bases. The CDR3 is 16 residues long. V shed 4 bases and J 2 bases; nucleotides not matched to a gene: 4. Germline V gene data show CDR1 as SGHTA and CDR2 as FQGTGA. The CDR3 is CASSSTSGGHTDTQYF. Written as DNA, the CDR3 is TGTGCCAGCAGCTCCACTAGCGGGGGGCACACAGATACGCAGTATTTT.

The V call is TRBV10-3, the J call TRBJ1-2; D possibly corresponds to TRBD1 (5 bases). Germline loops: CDR1 ENHRY, CDR2 SYGVKD. The CDR3 is 13 amino acids. V was shortened by 7 bases and J by 5 bases, with 14 bases between the two germline ends. The CDR3 is CAIMAGRDYGYTF. The CDR3 DNA reads TGTGCCATCATGGCAGGGCGGGATTATGGCTACACCTTC.

This chain uses TRBV20-1 with TRBJ2-1; TRBD2 agrees at 10 bases. CDR3 length: 16 amino acids. V lost 6 bases to trimming and J lost 6 bases; unmatched junction nucleotides: 14. Germline V gives CDR1 DFQATT, CDR2 SNEGSKA (reference sequence). The CDR3 is CSATPTSGEQSNEQFF. CDR3 sequence (DNA): TGCAGTGCAACCCCAACTAGCGGGGAGCAAAGCAATGAGCAGTTCTTC.

This clonotype was seen at least ten times. The chain employs TRBV7-2 and TRBJ2-1; D may correspond to TRBD1 or TRBD2 (5 bases each). Trimming pared 0 bases from V and 0 bases from J, leaving 12 bases between. The germline gives CDR1 SGHTA, CDR2 FQGNSA. The CDR3 loop spans 17 amino acids. CDR3 region: CASSLARPGSSYNEQFF. The CDR3, as DNA: TGTGCCAGCAGCTTAGCGCGGCCAGGGAGCTCCTACAATGAGCAGTTCTTC.

The sample holds many counts of this clonotype. The chain employs TRBV25-1 and TRBJ2-3, with TRBD2 matching over 7 bases. V gave up 2 bases and J gave up 6 bases; unmatched junction bases: 11. The CDR3 has 16 amino acids. The germline V gene encodes CDR1 MGHDK and CDR2 SYGVNS. The CDR3 region is CASSEVAGVSADTQYF. For the CDR3, the DNA is TGTGCCAGCAGTGAAGTTGCGGGGGTGAGCGCGGATACGCAGTATTTT.

This chain uses TRBV5-1 with TRBJ1-2; the D gene is possibly TRBD1 (5 bases). In germline, CDR1 is SGHRS, CDR2 YFSETQ. The CDR3 extends over 17 amino acids. Trimming removed 4 bases at V and 4 bases at J, with 23 bases between. In DNA form, the CDR3 reads TGCGCCAGCAGCCTCAAACACAGAGACAGCCACTTCTATGGCTACACCTTC. The encoded protein is CASSLKHRDSHFYGYTF.

The V gene is TRBV6-6, the J gene TRBJ1-1; D is ambiguous. The CDR3 is 15 amino acids. The V gene's germline CDR1 is MNHNY and CDR2 SVGAGI (reference sequence). V shed 2 bases and J shed 1 base, with 11 bases lying between them. The CDR3 DNA follows: TGTGCCAGCAGTTACGCGACACCTCAGAACACTGAAGCTTTCTTT. It codes for CASSYATPQNTEAFF.